This paragraph covers one TCR beta chain sequence. This sample was taken from a study of CD8 T cells in Susac syndrome. The CDR3 is 14 amino acids. The germline V gene encodes CDR1 LNHDA and CDR2 SQIVND (reference sequence). Trimming took off 3 bases at V and 3 bases at J, with 12 bases between the two ends. CD8+ and CD4+ blood T cells underwent TCR beta sequencing. Relapsing-remitting disease, either stable or active, was present in the multiple sclerosis controls, who were treatment-naive patients. Negative isolation was used for CD8+ and CD4+ T cells, and FACS enrichment was applied to TEMRA cells. The authors reverse transcribed about 0.5 to 1 ug RNA with random hexamers. TCRdb processed the immunoSEQ multiplex PCR reads anew with MiXCR; each CDR3 protein has one entry. The sample has hundreds of thousands of distinct CDR3 sequences; more than 70% are singletons.

V gene TRBV19 combines with J gene TRBJ2-7, with D possibly matching TRBD2 (6 bases). Sequences were obtained from CD8+ T cells from PBMCs. The source is a human donor with multiple sclerosis. This CDR3 is CASSISGRNYEQYF. CDR3 bases: TGTGCCAGTAGTATTTCGGGGAGGAACTACGAGCAGTACTTC.